Below, 18 T cell receptor beta chains from the same sample are listed, as sequenced in a study of cytomegalovirus exposure and HLA in healthy donors. In the PCR, 60 Vbeta and 13 Jbeta primers were used. The protocol was immunoSEQ multiplex PCR, while the TCRdb copy is restricted to in-frame clones and leaves out a portion. This sample yields 100,000 or so clones, of which around four fifths are seen a single time; 5.5% to 8% belongs to the top ten. The sequenced sample was PBMCs. The receptors originated from a man between 25 and 39 years old in good health and CMV-seronegative.

J is TRBJ2-7 and V is TRBV4-2; 8 bases are shared with TRBD1. CDR3 length equals 15 residues. From germline, CDR1 is LGHNA and CDR2 YNFKEQ. Trimming at V came to 1 base and at J to 2 bases, leaving 4 bases not matched to a gene. This chain's CDR3 is CASSQATGEPYEQYF. In nucleotides, the CDR3 is TGTGCCAGCAGCCAAGCGACAGGGGAGCCCTACGAGCAGTACTTC.

V and J are TRBV5-1 and TRBJ1-1, with 7 bases that match TRBD1. V was pared by 1 base and J by 0 bases, with 9 bases of the junction left unmatched. CDR3 size: 17 residues. Looked up from germline, CDR1 is SGHRS and CDR2 is YFSETQ. Written as DNA, the CDR3 is TGCGCCAGCAGCTTGAAACAGGGGCGAGAGGTGAACACTGAAGCTTTCTTT. It translates to CASSLKQGREVNTEAFF.

V gene TRBV9 combines with J gene TRBJ2-4; tentative D call: TRBD1 (6 bases). The CDR3 length is 16 residues. Per the germline V gene, CDR1 is SGDLS and CDR2 is YYNGEE. The V end lost 3 bases, the J end lost 0 bases, and 13 bases lay between the germline ends. The CDR3 nucleotides are TGTGCCAGCAGCGGAAACCAAGGGGGAGCCAAAAACATTCAGTACTTC. Translation gives CASSGNQGGAKNIQYF.

The chain employs TRBV5-1 and TRBJ1-2; D is possibly TRBD1 (5 bases). Germline V CDR1 and CDR2: SGHRS, YFSETQ. The length of the CDR3 is 15 residues. V lost 0 bases to trimming and J lost 4 bases, with 13 bases between them. Here the CDR3 DNA reads TGCGCCAGCAGCTTGGAAGGGGCGAGAGTCTATGGCTACACCTTC. Translated, it gives CASSLEGARVYGYTF. The whole variable domain, filled in from reference TRBV5-1 and TRBJ1-2, reads KAGVTQTPRYLIKTRGQQVTLSCSPISGHRSVSWYQQTPGQGLQFLFEYFSETQRNKGNFPGRFSGRQFSNSRSEMNVSTLELGDSALYLCASSLEGARVYGYTFGSGTRLTVV.

V is TRBV29-1 and J is TRBJ2-2; D is undetermined. Germline V lookup: CDR1 SQVTM, CDR2 ANQGSEA. V lost 8 bases to trimming and J lost 3 bases, with 7 bases between them. The CDR3 sequence is 11 residues long. The DNA for the CDR3 is TGCAGCATCCAGGACACCGGGGAGCTGTTTTTT. Protein: CSIQDTGELFF.

The CDR3 loop reads CASSLEAGFYEQYF. The CDR3 nucleotides read TGCGCCAGCAGCTTGGAAGCAGGGTTCTACGAGCAGTACTTC. The chain has TRBV5-1 and TRBJ2-7; maybe TRBD1 (5 bases). CDR3 length: 14 amino acids. Trimming took 0 bases from V and 3 from J, leaving 10 bases between them. Germline values: CDR1 SGHRS, CDR2 YFSETQ.

The rearrangement joins TRBV7-2 to TRBJ1-2; the D gene is possibly TRBD1 (6 bases). The CDR3 loop spans 17 amino acids. Trimming pared 5 bases from V and 1 base from J, leaving 20 bases between. Germline V gene sequence: CDR1 SGHTA, CDR2 FQGNSA. This CDR3 is CASSQGRGAPVNYGYTF. The DNA for the CDR3 is TGTGCCAGCAGCCAAGGGCGGGGGGCGCCCGTTAACTATGGCTACACCTTC.

V and J are TRBV6-6 and TRBJ2-7, with a possible D match to TRBD1 (6 bases). Germline values: CDR1 MNHNY, CDR2 SVGAGI (reference sequence). Between the trimmed V and J ends, which lost 0 bases and 3 bases, there was a span of 15 bases. The CDR3 has 16 amino acids. DNA for the CDR3: TGTGCCAGCAGTTACTCGTTGGGGGCAGGAGACTACGAGCAGTACTTC. It yields the protein CASSYSLGAGDYEQYF.

The chain is built from TRBV29-1 and TRBJ2-2; weak D call: TRBD1 (6 bases). The V gene's germline CDR1 is SQVTM and CDR2 ANQGSEA. CDR3 length equals 16 residues. Trimming pared 3 bases from V and 2 bases from J, leaving 16 bases between. The CDR3 here is CSVDGVLGHNTGELFF. In DNA form, the CDR3 reads TGCAGCGTTGACGGGGTACTGGGACATAACACCGGGGAGCTGTTTTTT.

The V call is TRBV19, the J call TRBJ1-1, with 7 bases lining up with TRBD1. This CDR3 has 13 amino acids. Trimming took 2 bases from V and 10 from J; bases not matched to a gene: 7. Germline values: CDR1 LNHDA, CDR2 SQIVND (reference sequence). CDR3 sequence (DNA): TGTGCCAGTAGTATAAACGCGGGACAGCGAGCTTTCTTT. It encodes CASSINAGQRAFF.

J is TRBJ1-2 and V is TRBV9, with D uncertain. CDR1 and CDR2 (germline): SGDLS, YYNGEE. CDR3 size: 13 residues. Between the trimmed V and J ends, which lost 3 bases and 5 bases, there was a span of 11 bases. The CDR3 coding sequence is TGTGCCAGCAGCGAAACAGAGTTTTATGGCTACACCTTC. Translated, it gives CASSETEFYGYTF.

This chain uses TRBV5-4 with TRBJ2-5; 9 bases line up with TRBD1. The CDR3 has 15 amino acids. Germline V gene sequence: CDR1 SGHNT, CDR2 YYREEE (reference sequence). With 2 bases clipped from V and 4 bases from J, the junction kept 6 bases outside the gene matches. This chain's CDR3 is CASSFNPTGGETQYF. CDR3 in DNA: TGTGCCAGCAGCTTTAACCCGACAGGGGGAGAGACCCAGTACTTC.

This chain links TRBV25-1 with TRBJ1-1; D call uncertain. V was shortened by 6 bases and J by 4 bases, with 9 bases between the two germline ends. Germline V gene sequence: CDR1 MGHDK, CDR2 SYGVNS. This CDR3 spans 12 amino acids. CDR3 loop: CASRSVGTEAFF. For the CDR3, the DNA is TGTGCCAGCAGATCGGTTGGCACTGAAGCTTTCTTT.

The V gene is TRBV6-4, the J gene TRBJ2-1; 10 positions agree with TRBD2. The CDR3 sequence is 14 residues long. Germline CDR1 and CDR2: MRHNA and SNTAGT. V shed 7 bases, J shed 7 bases, and the junction held 7 bases outside the gene matches. CDR3 coding DNA: TGTGCCAGCACGGCTAGCGGGGGAAGTAATGAGCAGTTCTTC. It yields the protein CASTASGGSNEQFF.

The chain recombines TRBV6-4 with TRBJ2-1; 11 bases map to TRBD2. J lost 5 bases, V lost 4 bases, and 1 base had no gene match. The CDR3 spans 14 residues. The V gene's germline CDR1 is MRHNA and CDR2 SNTAGT. The CDR3: CASSGLAGNNEQFF. The CDR3 DNA follows: TGTGCCAGCAGTGGACTAGCGGGAAACAATGAGCAGTTCTTC.

This chain joins TRBV11-2 and TRBJ2-7; unclear D gene. The CDR3 length is 13 residues. The germline V gene has CDR1 SGHAT and CDR2 FQNNGV. V was cut by 1 base and J by 4 bases, with 8 bases left in between. The CDR3 sequence is CASSLGMAYEQYF. The CDR3 DNA is TGTGCCAGCAGCTTAGGCATGGCATACGAGCAGTACTTC.

CDR3 bases: TGCGCCAGCAGCTCGTCCCCAGGTGGCAGGGGCCGGACCTACGAGCAGTACTTC. It specifies CASSSSPGGRGRTYEQYF. The genes are TRBV5-1 and TRBJ2-7; D may be TRBD1 (6 bases). Germline-derived CDR1 and CDR2 are SGHRS and YFSETQ. The CDR3 length is 18 residues. Trimming pared 3 bases from V and 2 bases from J, leaving 24 bases between.

The gene calls are TRBV5-6 and TRBJ2-7, with a weak D call TRBD1 (5 bases). Germline V gene data show CDR1 as SGHDT and CDR2 as YYEEEE. The CDR3 extends over 14 amino acids. V lost 3 bases and J lost 0, with 10 bases in between. The CDR3 loop reads CASSSPTDSYEQYF. DNA of the CDR3: TGTGCCAGCAGCTCCCCGACAGACTCCTACGAGCAGTACTTC.